This T cell receptor (beta chain) was obtained from a study of shared clonotypes between healthy human individuals. Study-wide background: The donors, two women and three men, were aged 18 to 49.

Clones were sequenced by immunoSEQ multiplex PCR, and TCRdb holds only the in-frame ones, with some missing. The profile covers approximately 500,000 clones, with around 96% appearing a single time and about 0.057% taken by the ten largest. The CDR3 covers 18 residues. Trimming stripped 1 base from V and 3 bases from J, with 21 bases between. The germline gives CDR1 MRHNA, CDR2 SNTAGT. Concerning this clone itself: Its target is not known.

Recent vaccinations or acute infections were absent in the healthy HIV-negative adult donors. Study results and limitations: The study generally estimated greater richness for naive than memory subsets. The study sampled only blood, and tissue repertoires likely differ.

The sequence came from a woman in her twenties or thirties in good health. The chain joins TRBV6-4 to TRBJ1-1; tentatively, D is TRBD1 (5 bases). Sequenced material: naive CD4+ T cells sorted from blood. Subset noted: CD45RA+ positively selected. CDR3: CASSDLGGDELKDTEAFF. The CDR3 DNA follows: TGTGCCAGCAGTGACTTGGGTGGGGACGAATTGAAGGACACTGAAGCTTTCTTT.